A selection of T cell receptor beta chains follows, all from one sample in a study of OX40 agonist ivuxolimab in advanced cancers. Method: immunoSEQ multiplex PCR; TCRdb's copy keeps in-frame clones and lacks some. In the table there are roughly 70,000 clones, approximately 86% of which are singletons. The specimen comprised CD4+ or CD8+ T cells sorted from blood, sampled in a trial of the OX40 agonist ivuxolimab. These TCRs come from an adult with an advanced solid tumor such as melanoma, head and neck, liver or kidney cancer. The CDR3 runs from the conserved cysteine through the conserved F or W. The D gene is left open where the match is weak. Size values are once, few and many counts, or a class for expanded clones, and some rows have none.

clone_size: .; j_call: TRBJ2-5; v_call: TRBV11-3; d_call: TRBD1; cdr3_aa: CASSLGGSGTERETQYF; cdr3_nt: TGTGCCAGCAGCTTAGGAGGCTCGGGGACAGAGCGAGAGACCCAGTACTTC
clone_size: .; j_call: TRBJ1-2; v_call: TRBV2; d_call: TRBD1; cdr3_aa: CASRSGTGGSYGYTF; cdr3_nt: TGTGCCAGCAGATCCGGGACAGGGGGCTCCTATGGCTACACCTTC
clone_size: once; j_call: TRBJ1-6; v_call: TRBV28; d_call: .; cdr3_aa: CASSRTTAHYPTSPLHF; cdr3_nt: TGTGCCAGCAGTCGCACAACCGCCCACTACCCGACCTCACCCCTCCACTTT
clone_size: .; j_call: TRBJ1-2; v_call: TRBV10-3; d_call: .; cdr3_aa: CAISEGGSGYGYTF; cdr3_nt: TGTGCCATCAGTGAGGGGGGGTCGGGCTATGGCTACACCTTC
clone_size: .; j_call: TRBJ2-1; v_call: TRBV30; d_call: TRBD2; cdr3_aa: CAWSGLAASSYNEQFF; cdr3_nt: TGTGCCTGGAGCGGACTAGCGGCCAGCTCCTACAATGAGCAGTTCTTC
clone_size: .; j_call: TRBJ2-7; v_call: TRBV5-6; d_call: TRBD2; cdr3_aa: CASSLVGRAVYEQYF; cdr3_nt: TGTGCCAGCAGCTTGGTCGGGAGGGCCGTCTACGAGCAGTACTTC
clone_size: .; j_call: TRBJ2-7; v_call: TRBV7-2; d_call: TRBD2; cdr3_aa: CASSSRPGLAGGFSYEQYF; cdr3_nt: TGTGCCAGCAGCTCAAGACCGGGACTAGCGGGAGGGTTCTCCTACGAGCAGTACTTC
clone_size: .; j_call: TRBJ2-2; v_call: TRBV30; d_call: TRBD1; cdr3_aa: CAWSVRGPTTGELFF; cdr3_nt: TGTGCCTGGAGTGTGAGGGGGCCGACCACCGGGGAGCTGTTTTTT
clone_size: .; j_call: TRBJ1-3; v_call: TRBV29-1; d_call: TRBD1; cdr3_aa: CSVLPGGSGNTIYF; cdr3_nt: TGCAGCGTCCTCCCAGGGGGCTCTGGAAACACCATATATTTT
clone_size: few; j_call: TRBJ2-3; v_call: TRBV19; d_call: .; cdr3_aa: CASSSQLPTDTQYF; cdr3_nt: TGTGCCAGTTCTAGCCAGCTCCCCACAGATACGCAGTATTTT
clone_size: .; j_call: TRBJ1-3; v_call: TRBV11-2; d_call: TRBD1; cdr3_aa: CASSPGQGISGNTIYF; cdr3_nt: TGTGCCAGCAGCCCGGGACAGGGTATCTCTGGAAACACCATATATTTT
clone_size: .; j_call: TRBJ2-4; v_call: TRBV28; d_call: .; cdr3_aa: CASSPLRGPLQYF; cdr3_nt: TGTGCCAGCAGTCCCCTCCGGGGTCCGCTTCAGTACTTC
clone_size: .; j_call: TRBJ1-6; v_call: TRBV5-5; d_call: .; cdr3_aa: CASSAGQHYNSPLHF; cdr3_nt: TGTGCCAGCAGCGCTGGACAGCACTATAATTCACCCCTCCACTTT
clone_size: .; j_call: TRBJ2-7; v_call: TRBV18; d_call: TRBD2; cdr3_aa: CASSLDVTGGISYEQYF; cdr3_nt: TGTGCCAGCTCACTGGACGTTACGGGAGGGATCTCCTACGAGCAGTACTTC
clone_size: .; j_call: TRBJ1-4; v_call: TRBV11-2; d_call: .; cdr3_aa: CASSYAGNSGEKLFF; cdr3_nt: TGTGCCAGCAGCTACGCAGGGAACTCGGGCGAAAAACTGTTTTTT
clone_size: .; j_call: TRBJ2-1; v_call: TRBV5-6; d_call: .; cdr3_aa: CASSLGTRSGEQFF; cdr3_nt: TGTGCCAGCAGCTTGGGAACTAGATCCGGGGAGCAGTTCTTC
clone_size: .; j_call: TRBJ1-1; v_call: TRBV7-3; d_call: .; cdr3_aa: CASSLTPLLNTEAFF; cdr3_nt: TGTGCCAGCAGCTTAACCCCCTTATTGAACACTGAAGCTTTCTTT
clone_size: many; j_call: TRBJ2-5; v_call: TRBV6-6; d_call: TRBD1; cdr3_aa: CAGKGQSEETQYF; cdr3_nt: TGTGCCGGCAAGGGACAGAGCGAAGAGACCCAGTACTTC
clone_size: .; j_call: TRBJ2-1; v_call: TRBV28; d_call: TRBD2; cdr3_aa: CASSLAGGYNEQFF; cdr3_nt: TGTGCCAGCAGTCTAGCGGGGGGGTACAATGAGCAGTTCTTC
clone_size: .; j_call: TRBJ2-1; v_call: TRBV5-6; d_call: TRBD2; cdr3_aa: CASSLTSGLYNEQFF; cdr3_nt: TGTGCCAGCAGCTTGACTAGCGGACTTTACAATGAGCAGTTCTTC
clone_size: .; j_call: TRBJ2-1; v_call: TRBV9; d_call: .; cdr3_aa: CASSVILGGNNEQFF; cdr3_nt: TGTGCCAGCAGCGTAATCCTCGGTGGGAACAATGAGCAGTTCTTC
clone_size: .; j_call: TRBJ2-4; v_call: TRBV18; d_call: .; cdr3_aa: CASSPEGRDIQYF; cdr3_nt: TGTGCCAGCTCACCAGAGGGCCGGGACATTCAGTACTTC
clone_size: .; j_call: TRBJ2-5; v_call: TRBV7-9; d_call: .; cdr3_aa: CASSFRSEWGRGLQETQYF; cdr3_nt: TGTGCCAGCAGCTTCCGGTCCGAGTGGGGCAGGGGTCTCCAAGAGACCCAGTACTTC
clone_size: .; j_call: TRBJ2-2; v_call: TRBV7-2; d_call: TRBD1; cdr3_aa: CASSLDRGSTGELFF; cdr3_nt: TGTGCCAGCAGCTTAGACAGGGGCAGCACCGGGGAGCTGTTTTTT
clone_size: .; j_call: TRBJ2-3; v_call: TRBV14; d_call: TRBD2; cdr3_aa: CASSQGTSGRTDTQYF; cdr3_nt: TGTGCCAGCAGCCAAGGGACTAGCGGGCGCACAGATACGCAGTATTTT
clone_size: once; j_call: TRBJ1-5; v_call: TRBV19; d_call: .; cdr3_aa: CASSIPSGAGVYNQPQHF; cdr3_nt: TGTGCCAGTAGTATCCCCTCGGGGGCGGGGGTATACAATCAGCCCCAGCATTTT
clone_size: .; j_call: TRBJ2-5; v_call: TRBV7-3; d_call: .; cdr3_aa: CASSSGAETQYF; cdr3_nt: TGTGCCAGCAGCTCCGGAGCAGAGACCCAGTACTTC
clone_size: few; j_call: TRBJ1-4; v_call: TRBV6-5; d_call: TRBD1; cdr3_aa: CASSYSRTGNEKLFF; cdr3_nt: TGTGCCAGCAGTTACTCGAGGACAGGGAATGAAAAACTGTTTTTT
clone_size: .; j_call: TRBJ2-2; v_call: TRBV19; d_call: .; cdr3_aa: CASSQGQGTGELFF; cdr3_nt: TGTGCCAGTAGTCAAGGGCAGGGAACCGGGGAGCTGTTTTTT
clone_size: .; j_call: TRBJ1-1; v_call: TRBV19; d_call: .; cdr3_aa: CASSIGGRGQTEAFF; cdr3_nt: TGTGCCAGTAGTATAGGGGGCAGAGGTCAGACTGAAGCTTTCTTT
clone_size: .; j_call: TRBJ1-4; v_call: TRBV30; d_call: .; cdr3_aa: CAWSLKANNEKLFF; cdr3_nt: TGTGCCTGGAGTTTAAAGGCCAATAATGAAAAACTGTTTTTT
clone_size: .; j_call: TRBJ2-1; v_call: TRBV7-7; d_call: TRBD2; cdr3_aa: CASSLGLAGKNEQFF; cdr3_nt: TGTGCCAGCAGCTTAGGCCTAGCGGGAAAGAATGAGCAGTTCTTC
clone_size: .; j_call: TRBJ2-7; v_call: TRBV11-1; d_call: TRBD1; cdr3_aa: CASSPDRGQGEQYF; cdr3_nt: TGTGCCAGCAGCCCGGACAGGGGGCAAGGCGAGCAGTACTTC
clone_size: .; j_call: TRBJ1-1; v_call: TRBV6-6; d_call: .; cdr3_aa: CASSYQDTLNTEAFF; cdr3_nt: TGTGCCAGCAGTTACCAGGACACCTTGAACACTGAAGCTTTCTTT
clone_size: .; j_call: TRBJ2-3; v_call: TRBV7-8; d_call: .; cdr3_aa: CASSEPSETTDTQYF; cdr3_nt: TGTGCCAGCAGCGAACCTAGCGAAACCACAGATACGCAGTATTTT
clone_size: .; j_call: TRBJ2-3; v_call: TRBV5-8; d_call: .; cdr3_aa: CASRRGPSTDTQYF; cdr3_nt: TGTGCCAGCCGGCGGGGGCCTAGCACAGATACGCAGTATTTT
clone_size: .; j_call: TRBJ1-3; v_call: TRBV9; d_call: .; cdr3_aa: CASSVLPTAEVSGNTIYF; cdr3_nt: TGTGCCAGCAGCGTTCTACCGACGGCAGAAGTCTCTGGAAACACCATATATTTT
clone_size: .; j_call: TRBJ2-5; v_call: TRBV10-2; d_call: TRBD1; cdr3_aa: CASRGQIQETQYF; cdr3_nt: TGCGCCAGCAGGGGACAGATCCAAGAGACCCAGTACTTC
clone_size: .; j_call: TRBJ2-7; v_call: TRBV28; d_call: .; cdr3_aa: CASIPRWAGRYEQYF; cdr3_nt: TGTGCCAGCATTCCTAGGTGGGCAGGGCGCTACGAGCAGTACTTC
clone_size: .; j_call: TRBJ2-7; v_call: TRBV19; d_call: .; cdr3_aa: CASSMAGKGPYEQYF; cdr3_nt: TGTGCCAGTAGTATGGCGGGCAAGGGCCCCTACGAGCAGTACTTC
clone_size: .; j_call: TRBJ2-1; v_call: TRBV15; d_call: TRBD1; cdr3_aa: CATSGTGVYNEQFF; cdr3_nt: TGTGCCACCAGCGGGACAGGGGTCTACAATGAGCAGTTCTTC
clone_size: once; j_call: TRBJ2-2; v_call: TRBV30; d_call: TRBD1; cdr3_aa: CAWSSRDRVWTGELFF; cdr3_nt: TGTGCCTGGAGTTCAAGGGACAGGGTTTGGACCGGGGAGCTGTTTTTT
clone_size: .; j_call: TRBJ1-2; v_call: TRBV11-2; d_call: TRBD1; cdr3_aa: CASSSLLRDSYGYTF; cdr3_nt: TGTGCCAGCAGCTCCCTCCTCCGGGACAGTTATGGCTACACCTTC
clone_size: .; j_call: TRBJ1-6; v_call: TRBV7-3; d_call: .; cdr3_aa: CASSLGSSYNSPLHF; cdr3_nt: TGTGCCAGCAGCTTAGGGAGCTCCTATAATTCACCCCTCCACTTT
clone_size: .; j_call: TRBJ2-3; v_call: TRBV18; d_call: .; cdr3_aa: CASSTLTDTQYF; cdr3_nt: TGTGCCAGCTCAACCCTCACAGATACGCAGTATTTT
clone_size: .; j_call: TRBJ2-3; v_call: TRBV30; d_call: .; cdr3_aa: CAWSTMGATDTQYF; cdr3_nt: TGTGCCTGGAGTACTATGGGGGCAACAGATACGCAGTATTTT
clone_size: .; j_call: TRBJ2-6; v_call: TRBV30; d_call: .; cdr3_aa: CAWRAGTGGSGANVLTF; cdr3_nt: TGTGCCTGGAGAGCCGGGACCGGAGGTTCTGGGGCCAACGTCCTGACTTTC
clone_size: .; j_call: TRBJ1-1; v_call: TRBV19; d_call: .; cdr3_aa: CASSQRGTGLTEAFF; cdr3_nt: TGTGCCAGTAGTCAAAGAGGCACAGGGTTGACTGAAGCTTTCTTT
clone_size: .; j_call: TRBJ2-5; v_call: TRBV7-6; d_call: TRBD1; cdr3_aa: CTNRDRSQETQYF; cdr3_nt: TGTACCAACCGGGACAGGTCGCAAGAGACCCAGTACTTC
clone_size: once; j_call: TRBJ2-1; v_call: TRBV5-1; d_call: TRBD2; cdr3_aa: CASSLGPTSGAYNEQFF; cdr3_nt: TGCGCCAGCAGCTTGGGGCCGACTAGCGGAGCGTACAATGAGCAGTTCTTC
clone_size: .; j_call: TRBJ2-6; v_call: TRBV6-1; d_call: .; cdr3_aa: CASSEGRAGANVLTF; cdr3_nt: TGTGCCAGCAGTGAAGGCAGGGCTGGGGCCAACGTCCTGACTTTC
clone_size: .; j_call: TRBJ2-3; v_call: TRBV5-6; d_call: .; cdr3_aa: CASSSGPLPDTQYF; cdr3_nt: TGTGCCAGCAGCTCTGGTCCTCTCCCAGATACGCAGTATTTT
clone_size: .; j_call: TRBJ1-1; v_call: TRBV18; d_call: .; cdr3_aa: CASSLQKGTEAFF; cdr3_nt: TGTGCCAGCTCACTCCAAAAGGGCACTGAAGCTTTCTTT